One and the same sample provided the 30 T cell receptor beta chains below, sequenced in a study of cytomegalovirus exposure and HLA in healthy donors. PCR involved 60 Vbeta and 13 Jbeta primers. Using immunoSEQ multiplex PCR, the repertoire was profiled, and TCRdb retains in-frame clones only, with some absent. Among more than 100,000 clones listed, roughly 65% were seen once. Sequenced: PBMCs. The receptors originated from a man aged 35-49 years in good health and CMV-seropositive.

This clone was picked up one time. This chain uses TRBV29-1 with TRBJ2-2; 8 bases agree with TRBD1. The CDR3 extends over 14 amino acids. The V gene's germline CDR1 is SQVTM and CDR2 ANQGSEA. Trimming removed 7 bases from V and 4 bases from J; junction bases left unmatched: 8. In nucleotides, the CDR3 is TGCAGCGCCGGAACGGGACAGGCCACCGGGGAGCTGTTTTTT. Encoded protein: CSAGTGQATGELFF.

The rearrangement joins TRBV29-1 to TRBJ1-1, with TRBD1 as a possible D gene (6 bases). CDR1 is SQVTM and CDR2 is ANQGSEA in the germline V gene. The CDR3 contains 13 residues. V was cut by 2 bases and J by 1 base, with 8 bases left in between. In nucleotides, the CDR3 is TGCAGCGTTGAAAGACAGGCGAACACTGAAGCTTTCTTT. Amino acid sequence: CSVERQANTEAFF.

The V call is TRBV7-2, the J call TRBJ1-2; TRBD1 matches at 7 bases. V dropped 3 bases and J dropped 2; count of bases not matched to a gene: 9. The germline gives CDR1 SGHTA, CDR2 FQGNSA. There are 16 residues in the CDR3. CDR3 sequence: CASSLIPGQLNYGYTF. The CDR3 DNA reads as TGTGCCAGCAGCTTGATTCCGGGACAGTTAAACTATGGCTACACCTTC. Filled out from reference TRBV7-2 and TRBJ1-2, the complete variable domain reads GAGVSQSPSNKVTEKGKDVELRCDPISGHTALYWYRQSLGQGLEFLIYFQGNSAPDKSGLPSDRFSAERTGGSVSTLTIQRTQQEDSAVYLCASSLIPGQLNYGYTFGSGTRLTVV.

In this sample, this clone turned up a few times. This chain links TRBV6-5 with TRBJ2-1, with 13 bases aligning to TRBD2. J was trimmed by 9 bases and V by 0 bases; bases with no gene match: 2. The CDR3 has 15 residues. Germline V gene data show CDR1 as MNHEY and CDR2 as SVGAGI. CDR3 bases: TGTGCCAGCAGTTACTCGACTAGCGGGGGGTTTGAGCAGTTCTTC. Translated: CASSYSTSGGFEQFF.

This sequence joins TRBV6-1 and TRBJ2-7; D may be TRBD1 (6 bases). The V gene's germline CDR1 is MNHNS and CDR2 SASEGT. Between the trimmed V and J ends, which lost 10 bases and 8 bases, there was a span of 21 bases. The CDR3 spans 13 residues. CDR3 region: CATAEYHRAKQYF. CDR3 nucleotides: TGTGCCACAGCGGAGTATCACAGGGCGAAGCAGTACTTC.

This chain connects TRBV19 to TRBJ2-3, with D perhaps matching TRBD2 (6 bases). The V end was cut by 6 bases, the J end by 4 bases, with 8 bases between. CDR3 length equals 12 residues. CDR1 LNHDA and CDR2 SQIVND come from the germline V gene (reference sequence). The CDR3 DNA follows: TGTGCCAGTAGATGGGGGGCAGATACGCAGTATTTT. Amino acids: CASRWGADTQYF. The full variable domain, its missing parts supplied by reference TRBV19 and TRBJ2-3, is DGGITQSPKYLFRKEGQNVTLSCEQNLNHDAMYWYRQDPGQGLRLIYYSQIVNDFQKGDIAEGYSVSREKKESFPLTVTSAQKNPTAFYLCASRWGADTQYFGPGTRLTVL.

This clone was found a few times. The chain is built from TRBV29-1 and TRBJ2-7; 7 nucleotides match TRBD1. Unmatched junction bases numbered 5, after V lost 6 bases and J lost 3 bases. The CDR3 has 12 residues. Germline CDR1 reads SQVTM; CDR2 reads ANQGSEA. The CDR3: CSVKDRYYEQYF. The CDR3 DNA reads TGCAGCGTGAAGGACAGGTACTACGAGCAGTACTTC.

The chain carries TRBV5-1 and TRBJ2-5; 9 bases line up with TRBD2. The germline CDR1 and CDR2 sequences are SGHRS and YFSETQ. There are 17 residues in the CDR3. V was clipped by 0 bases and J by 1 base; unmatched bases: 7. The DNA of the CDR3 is TGCGCCAGCAGCTTGGCCGGGGTAGCGGGGGCCCAAGAGACCCAGTACTTC. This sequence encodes CASSLAGVAGAQETQYF.

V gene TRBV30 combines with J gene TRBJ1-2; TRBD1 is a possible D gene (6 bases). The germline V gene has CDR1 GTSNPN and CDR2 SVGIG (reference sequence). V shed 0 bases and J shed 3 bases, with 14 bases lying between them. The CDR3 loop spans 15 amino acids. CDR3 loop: CAWSVQGGAHYGYTF. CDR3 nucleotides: TGTGCCTGGAGTGTACAGGGTGGGGCACACTATGGCTACACCTTC. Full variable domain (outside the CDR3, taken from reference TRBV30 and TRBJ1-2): SQTIHQWPATLVQPVGSPLSLECTVEGTSNPNLYWYRQAAGRGLQLLFYSVGIGQISSEVPQNLSASRPQDRQFILSSKKLLLSDSGFYLCAWSVQGGAHYGYTFGSGTRLTVV.

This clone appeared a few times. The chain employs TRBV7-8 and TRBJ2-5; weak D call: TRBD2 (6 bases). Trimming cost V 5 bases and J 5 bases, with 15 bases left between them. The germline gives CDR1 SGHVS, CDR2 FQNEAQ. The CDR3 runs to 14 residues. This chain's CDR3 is CASSRSGSGETQYF. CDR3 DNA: TGTGCCAGCAGCCGAAGCGGCAGCGGGGAGACCCAGTACTTC.

The CDR3 DNA is TGTGCCAGCTCACCAAGGACTGAAACGGGGGGCGAGCAGTACTTC. This gives the protein CASSPRTETGGEQYF. The V and J genes are TRBV18 and TRBJ2-7; TRBD2 matches 7 bases. The V gene end was trimmed by 2 bases and the J gene end by 6 bases; junction bases not matched to a gene: 10. The germline CDR1 and CDR2 sequences are KGHSH and LQKENI. This CDR3 comprises 15 residues. Full variable domain (missing parts from reference TRBV18 and TRBJ2-7): NAGVMQNPRHLVRRRGQEARLRCSPMKGHSHVYWYRQLPEEGLKFMVYLQKENIIDESGMPKERFSAEFPKEGPSILRIQQVVRGDSAAYFCASSPRTETGGEQYFGPGTRLTVT.

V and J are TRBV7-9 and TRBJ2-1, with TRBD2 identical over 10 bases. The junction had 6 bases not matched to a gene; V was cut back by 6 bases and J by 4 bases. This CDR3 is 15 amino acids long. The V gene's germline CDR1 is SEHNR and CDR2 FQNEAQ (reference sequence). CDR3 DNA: TGTGCCAGCAGTTCTCAGCGGGGGGGTTACAATGAGCAGTTCTTC. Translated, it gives CASSSQRGGYNEQFF.

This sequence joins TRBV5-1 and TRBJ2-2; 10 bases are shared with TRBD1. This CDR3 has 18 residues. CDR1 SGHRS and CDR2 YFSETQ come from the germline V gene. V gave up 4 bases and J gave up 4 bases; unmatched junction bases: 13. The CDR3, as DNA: TGCGCCAGCAGCCGCATCATAATGGACAGGGGGTCCACCGGGGAGCTGTTTTTT. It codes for CASSRIIMDRGSTGELFF.

CDR3 in DNA: TGTGCCAGTAGTATAGCCGGCGGCAGCTTCCAAGAGACCCAGTACTTC. Amino acid sequence: CASSIAGGSFQETQYF. The J gene is TRBJ2-5, the V gene TRBV19; D remains unclear. Trimming pared 1 base from V and 1 base from J, leaving 13 bases between. This CDR3 comprises 16 residues. CDR1 is LNHDA and CDR2 is SQIVND in the germline V gene (reference sequence).

The CDR3 region has the DNA TGTGCCAGCAGTTTTGGACTAGCGGGAGGAGGGGAGCAGTACTTC. Translation gives CASSFGLAGGGEQYF. The genes are TRBV27 and TRBJ2-7; 14 bases map to TRBD2. The ends lost 3 bases at V and 7 bases at J; junction bases unmatched: 5. CDR3 length equals 15 residues. In germline, CDR1 is MNHEY, CDR2 SMNVEV (reference sequence).

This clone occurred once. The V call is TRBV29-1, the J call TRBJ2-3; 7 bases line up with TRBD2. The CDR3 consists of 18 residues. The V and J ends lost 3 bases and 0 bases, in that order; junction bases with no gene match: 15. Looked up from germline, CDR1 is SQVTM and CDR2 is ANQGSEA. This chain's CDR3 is CSVDSPPSGTVSTDTQYF. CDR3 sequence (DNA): TGCAGCGTTGATTCACCGCCTAGCGGTACGGTTAGCACAGATACGCAGTATTTT.

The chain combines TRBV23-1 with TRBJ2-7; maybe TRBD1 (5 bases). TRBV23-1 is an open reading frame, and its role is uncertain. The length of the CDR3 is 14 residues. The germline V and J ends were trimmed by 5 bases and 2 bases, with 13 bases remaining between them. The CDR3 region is CASSIKTAAYEQYF. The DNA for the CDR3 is TGCGCCAGCAGTATTAAGACAGCCGCCTACGAGCAGTACTTC.

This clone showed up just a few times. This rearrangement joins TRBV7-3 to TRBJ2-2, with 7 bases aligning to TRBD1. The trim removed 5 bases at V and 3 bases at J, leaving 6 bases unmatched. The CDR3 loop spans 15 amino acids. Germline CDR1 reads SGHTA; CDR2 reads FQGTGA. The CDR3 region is CASSPQGEDTGELFF. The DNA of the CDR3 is TGTGCCAGCAGCCCTCAGGGGGAAGACACCGGGGAGCTGTTTTTT.

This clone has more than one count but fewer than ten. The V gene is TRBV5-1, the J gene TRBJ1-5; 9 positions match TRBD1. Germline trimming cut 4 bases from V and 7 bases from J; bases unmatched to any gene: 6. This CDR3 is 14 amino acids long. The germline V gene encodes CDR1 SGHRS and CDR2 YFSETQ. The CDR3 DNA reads TGCGCCAGCAGCCCCGGGACAGGGTCCCAGCCCCAGCATTTT. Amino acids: CASSPGTGSQPQHF.

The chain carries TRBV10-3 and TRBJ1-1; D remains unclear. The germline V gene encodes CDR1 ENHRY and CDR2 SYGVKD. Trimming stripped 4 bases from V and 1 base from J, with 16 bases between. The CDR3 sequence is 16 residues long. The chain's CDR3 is CAISGDLREWNTEAFF. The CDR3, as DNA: TGTGCCATCAGTGGAGATTTGAGGGAGTGGAACACTGAAGCTTTCTTT.

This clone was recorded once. CDR3 residues: CASRGSSYNEQFF. In DNA, the CDR3 is TGTGCCAGCCGCGGGAGCTCCTACAATGAGCAGTTCTTC. V usage is TRBV28 and J usage is TRBJ2-1; 7 positions match TRBD2. The germline V gene encodes CDR1 MDHEN and CDR2 SYDVKM. CDR3 length: 13 residues. Trimming at V came to 8 bases and at J to 0 bases, leaving 1 base not matched to a gene.

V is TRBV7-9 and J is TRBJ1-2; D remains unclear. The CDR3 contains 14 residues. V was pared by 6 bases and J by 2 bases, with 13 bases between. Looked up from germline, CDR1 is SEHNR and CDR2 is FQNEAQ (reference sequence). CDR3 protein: CASRAGNGNYGYTF. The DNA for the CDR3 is TGTGCCAGCAGGGCGGGAAACGGCAACTATGGCTACACCTTC. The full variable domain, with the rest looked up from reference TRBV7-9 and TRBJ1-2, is DTGVSQNPRHKITKRGQNVTFRCDPISEHNRLYWYRQTLGQGPEFLTYFQNEAQLEKSRLLSDRFSAERPKGSFSTLEIQRTEQGDSAMYLCASRAGNGNYGYTFGSGTRLTVV.

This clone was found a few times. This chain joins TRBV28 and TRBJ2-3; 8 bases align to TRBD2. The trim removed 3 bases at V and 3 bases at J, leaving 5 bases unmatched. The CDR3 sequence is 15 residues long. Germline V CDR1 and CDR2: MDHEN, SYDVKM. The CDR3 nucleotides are TGTGCCAGCAGTTTGCCGGGAGGGGGGACAGATACGCAGTATTTT. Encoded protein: CASSLPGGGTDTQYF.

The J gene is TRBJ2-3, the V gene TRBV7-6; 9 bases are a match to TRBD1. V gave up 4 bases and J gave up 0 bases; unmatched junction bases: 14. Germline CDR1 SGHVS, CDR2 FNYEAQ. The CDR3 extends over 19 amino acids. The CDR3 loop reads CASSSHRGRRGTSTDTQYF. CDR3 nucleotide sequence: TGTGCCAGCAGCTCACACAGGGGGCGCAGGGGTACTAGCACAGATACGCAGTATTTT. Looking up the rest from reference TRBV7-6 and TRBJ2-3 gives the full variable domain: GAGVSQSPRYKVTKRGQDVALRCDPISGHVSLYWYRQALGQGPEFLTYFNYEAQQDKSGLPNDRFSAERPEGSISTLTIQRTEQRDSAMYRCASSSHRGRRGTSTDTQYFGPGTRLTVL.

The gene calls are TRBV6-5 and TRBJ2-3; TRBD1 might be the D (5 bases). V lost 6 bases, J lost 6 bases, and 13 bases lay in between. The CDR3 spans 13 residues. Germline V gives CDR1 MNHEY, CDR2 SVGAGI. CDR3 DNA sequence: TGTGCCAGCAGGGGCAGGGCAAGGGATACGCAGTATTTT. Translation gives CASRGRARDTQYF.

The CDR3 loop is CASSLFSSGSVTDTQYF. The CDR3 nucleotides are TGTGCCAGCAGTTTATTCTCTAGCGGGAGTGTCACAGATACGCAGTATTTT. The rearrangement uses TRBV28 and TRBJ2-3; 10 bases line up with TRBD2. The CDR3 contains 17 residues. The V segment lost 1 base and the J segment 2 bases; nucleotides outside the gene matches: 6. Germline assignment: CDR1 MDHEN and CDR2 SYDVKM.

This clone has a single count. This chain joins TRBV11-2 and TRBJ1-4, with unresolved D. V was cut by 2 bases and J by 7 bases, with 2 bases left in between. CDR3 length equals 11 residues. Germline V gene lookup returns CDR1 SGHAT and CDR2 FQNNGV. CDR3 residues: CASSLLEKLFF. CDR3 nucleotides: TGTGCCAGCAGCTTACTTGAAAAACTGTTTTTT.

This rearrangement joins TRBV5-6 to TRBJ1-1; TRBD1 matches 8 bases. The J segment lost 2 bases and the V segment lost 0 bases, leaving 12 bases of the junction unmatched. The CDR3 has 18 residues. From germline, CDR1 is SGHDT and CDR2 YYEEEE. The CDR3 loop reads CASSLGGDPTGDNTEAFF. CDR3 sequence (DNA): TGTGCCAGCAGCTTGGGGGGCGACCCGACAGGGGATAACACTGAAGCTTTCTTT.

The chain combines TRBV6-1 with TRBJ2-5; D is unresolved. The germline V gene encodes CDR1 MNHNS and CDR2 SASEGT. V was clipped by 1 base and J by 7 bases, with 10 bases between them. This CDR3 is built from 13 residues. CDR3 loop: CASSEVVLGTQYF. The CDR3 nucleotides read TGTGCCAGCAGTGAAGTAGTTCTAGGGACCCAGTACTTC.

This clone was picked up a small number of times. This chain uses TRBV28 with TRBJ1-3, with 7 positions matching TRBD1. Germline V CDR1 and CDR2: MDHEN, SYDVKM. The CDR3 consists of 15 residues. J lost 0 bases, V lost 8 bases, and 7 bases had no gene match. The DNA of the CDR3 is TGTGCCAGCTTCGGGACAGTCCTCTCTGGAAACACCATATATTTT. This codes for CASFGTVLSGNTIYF. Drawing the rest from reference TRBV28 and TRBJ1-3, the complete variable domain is DVKVTQSSRYLVKRTGEKVFLECVQDMDHENMFWYRQDPGLGLRLIYFSYDVKMKEKGDIPEGYSVSREKKERFSLILESASTNQTSMYLCASFGTVLSGNTIYFGEGSWLTVV.